The subject of this entry is one T cell receptor (beta chain). The data derive from a study of CD8 T cells in Susac syndrome. It was treatment-naive patients with stable or active relapsing-remitting disease who made up the multiple sclerosis controls. TEMRA cells were enriched by FACS, while CD8+ and CD4+ T cells were obtained through a negative isolation that was performed magnetically. RNA amounts of 0.5 to 1 ug underwent reverse transcription with random hexamers. Multiplex immunoSEQ PCR targeted 54 Vbeta and 13 Jbeta TCR beta segments. TCRdb passed the immunoSEQ multiplex PCR reads through MiXCR, listing each CDR3 protein once. Of 250,000 or so distinct CDR3 sequences listed, approximately 92% are singletons. The J segment lost 8 bases and the V segment lost 4 bases, leaving 7 bases of the junction unmatched. Per germline, CDR1 GTSNPN and CDR2 SVGIG (reference sequence). The CDR3 totals 13 residues.

The chain carries TRBV30 and TRBJ2-1; 8 bases agree with TRBD1. The TCR was taken from a human donor with multiple sclerosis. Input material: CD4+ T cells from PBMCs. The CDR3 DNA reads TGTGCCTGGAACCGGGACAGGACGGATGAGCAGTTCTTC. Amino acid sequence: CAWNRDRTDEQFF.